Shown below are 23 T cell receptor beta chains from a single sample sequenced in a study of shared clonotypes between healthy human individuals. Some clones are missing from TCRdb's copy, which holds only in-frame ones; the method was immunoSEQ multiplex PCR. The table has hundreds of thousands of clones, 75% to 80% seen once; the top ten hold around 12%. The sample was PBMCs. The source is a woman in her thirties or forties in good health. Some clones in this sample may be carry-over from other donors' samples.

In this sample, this clone turned up many times. The V gene is TRBV7-9, the J gene TRBJ1-3, with a tentative D call TRBD1 (6 bases). The CDR3 contains 18 residues. Per germline, CDR1 SEHNR and CDR2 FQNEAQ (reference sequence). V lost 1 base and J lost 2, with 18 bases in between. The CDR3 DNA follows: TGTGCCAGCAGCTTAGTATTCGACTGGGGGCGAGCTGGAAACACCATATATTTT. Translated, it gives CASSLVFDWGRAGNTIYF. Together with reference TRBV7-9 and TRBJ1-3, the CDR3 gives the full variable domain: DTGVSQNPRHKITKRGQNVTFRCDPISEHNRLYWYRQTLGQGPEFLTYFQNEAQLEKSRLLSDRFSAERPKGSFSTLEIQRTEQGDSAMYLCASSLVFDWGRAGNTIYFGEGSWLTVV.

The genes are TRBV30 and TRBJ1-1, with D uncertain. This CDR3 region has 16 residues. The germline CDR1 and CDR2 sequences are GTSNPN and SVGIG (reference sequence). V gave up 0 bases and J gave up 1 base, with 15 bases separating them. The CDR3, as DNA: TGTGCCTGGAGTGTACCCCGGACGGTTTGGAACACTGAAGCTTTCTTT. This codes for CAWSVPRTVWNTEAFF. Drawing the rest from reference TRBV30 and TRBJ1-1, the complete variable domain is SQTIHQWPATLVQPVGSPLSLECTVEGTSNPNLYWYRQAAGRGLQLLFYSVGIGQISSEVPQNLSASRPQDRQFILSSKKLLLSDSGFYLCAWSVPRTVWNTEAFFGQGTRLTVV.

This clone was observed a handful of times. The chain employs TRBV7-6 and TRBJ2-7; D is uncertain. The V and J ends lost 4 bases and 5 bases respectively, with 12 bases between them. The CDR3 has 13 residues. CDR1 is SGHVS, CDR2 FNYEAQ, per germline. The CDR3 here is CASSSRPADEQYF. The CDR3 bases are TGTGCCAGCAGCTCCCGACCGGCCGACGAGCAGTACTTC.

Details on this clone: A far larger clone is one base from this, pointing to a likely read error. Other DNA sequences within the sample encode an identical CDR3. The chain links TRBV7-3 to TRBJ2-2, with D possibly TRBD2 on 5 matching bases. The germline V gene encodes CDR1 SGHTA and CDR2 FQGTGA. The CDR3 runs 15 residues. For the CDR3, the DNA is TGTGCCAGCAGCTTAAGCGCGTCGAACACCGGGGAGCTGTTCTTT. It yields the protein CASSLSASNTGELFF.

The chain couples TRBV30 to TRBJ1-2; no clear D gene. In germline, CDR1 is GTSNPN, CDR2 SVGIG (reference sequence). The CDR3 spans 10 residues. The V end was cut by 2 bases, the J end by 10 bases, with 8 bases between. CDR3 in amino acids: CAWSKGVYTF. CDR3 DNA sequence: TGTGCCTGGAGTAAAGGTGTCTACACCTTC.

The chain uses TRBV19 and TRBJ1-1, with no clear D. V lost 4 bases and J 8 bases, leaving 11 bases between the germline ends. The germline V gene encodes CDR1 LNHDA and CDR2 SQIVND (reference sequence). The CDR3 is 12 amino acids. This chain's CDR3 is CASSTSRDEAFF. For the CDR3, the DNA is TGTGCCAGTAGTACCTCAAGAGACGAAGCTTTCTTT.

This chain connects TRBV2 to TRBJ2-1; 14 bases are a match to TRBD2. The trim removed 11 bases at V and 6 bases at J, leaving 6 bases unmatched. CDR1 and CDR2 from the germline V gene are SNHLY and FYNNEI. This CDR3 comprises 14 residues. The CDR3 nucleotides are TGTGCCGGCCTGGGACTAGCGGGAGCCAATGAGCAGTTCTTC. It specifies CAGLGLAGANEQFF.

The CDR3 loop reads CASSLRGVQGRNEQFF. In DNA form, the CDR3 reads TGTGCCAGCAGCCTACGAGGGGTACAGGGTCGGAATGAGCAGTTCTTC. The genes are TRBV11-3 and TRBJ2-1, with D possibly matching TRBD1 (6 bases). Trimming took off 5 bases at V and 7 bases at J, with 21 bases between the two ends. CDR3 length equals 16 residues. The germline CDR1 and CDR2 sequences are SGHNT and YENEEA.

The chain links TRBV5-4 to TRBJ2-5; tentatively, D is TRBD1 (8 bases). V dropped 4 bases and J dropped 4 bases, with 17 bases sitting between them. This CDR3 has 15 residues. From germline, CDR1 is SGHNT and CDR2 YYREEE (reference sequence). The chain's CDR3 is CASSNGQGGAETQYF. In nucleotides, the CDR3 is TGTGCCAGCAGCAACGGACAGGGAGGGGCAGAGACCCAGTACTTC.

The chain carries TRBV27 and TRBJ2-5; tentative D call: TRBD1 (5 bases). This CDR3 spans 12 amino acids. Looked up from germline, CDR1 is MNHEY and CDR2 is SMNVEV (reference sequence). The V gene lost 9 bases and the J gene lost 3 bases, with 11 bases spanning the gap. The CDR3 DNA reads TGTGCCAGTTATAAAGGGGAAGAGACCCAGTACTTC. It is translated as CASYKGEETQYF.

The chain joins TRBV6-1 to TRBJ2-2; D not resolved. The V gene's germline CDR1 is MNHNS and CDR2 SASEGT. Trimming pared 2 bases from V and 3 bases from J, leaving 13 bases between. CDR3 length: 16 amino acids. CDR3 region: CASSEMAADHTGELFF. The CDR3 DNA reads TGTGCCAGCAGTGAAATGGCGGCAGACCACACCGGGGAGCTGTTTTTT.

This chain joins TRBV15 and TRBJ2-1; 11 nucleotides agree with TRBD2. Germline-derived CDR1 and CDR2 are LNHNV and YYDKDF (reference sequence). V lost 1 base and J lost 5; bases outside the gene matches: 7. CDR3 length equals 17 residues. CDR3 amino acids: CATSRGNSGREDNEQFF. In DNA form, the CDR3 reads TGTGCCACCAGCAGAGGTAATAGCGGGAGGGAAGACAATGAGCAGTTCTTC.

This clone was picked up one time. This chain joins TRBV5-1 and TRBJ2-7; possible D gene TRBD1, 6 bases. This CDR3 has 13 residues. Trimming shortened V by 1 base and J by 3 bases, and 8 bases separated the two germline ends. Germline CDR1 and CDR2: SGHRS and YFSETQ. In nucleotides, the CDR3 is TGCGCCAGCAGCTTGCCACAGGGCTACGAGCAGTACTTC. Protein: CASSLPQGYEQYF. Looking up the rest from reference TRBV5-1 and TRBJ2-7 gives the full variable domain: KAGVTQTPRYLIKTRGQQVTLSCSPISGHRSVSWYQQTPGQGLQFLFEYFSETQRNKGNFPGRFSGRQFSNSRSEMNVSTLELGDSALYLCASSLPQGYEQYFGPGTRLTVT.

A note on this clone: This likely came from a read error, as a far larger clone is one base away. This sequence joins TRBV29-1 and TRBJ1-1; D remains ambiguous. Germline values: CDR1 SQVTM, CDR2 ANQGSEA. V shed 4 bases and J shed 4 bases, with 10 bases lying between them. This CDR3 is built from 12 residues. CDR3 in amino acids: CSVVFGRTEAFF. Written as DNA, the CDR3 is TGCAGCGTTGTTTTCGGCCGCACTGAAGCTTTCTTT.

The chain combines TRBV6-1 with TRBJ1-5; D gene ambiguous. The V end was cut by 5 bases, the J end by 4 bases, with 12 bases between. Germline CDR1 MNHNS, CDR2 SASEGT. The CDR3 is 14 amino acids. The CDR3 region is CASSINPQNQPQHF. Here the CDR3 DNA reads TGTGCCAGCAGTATTAACCCTCAAAATCAGCCCCAGCATTTT.

As concerns this clone: The sample carries other DNA sequences with the same CDR3. Here the CDR3 DNA reads TGTGCCTGGAGTTTGGGTTACGAGCAGTACTTC. Protein: CAWSLGYEQYF. The chain employs TRBV30 and TRBJ2-7, with no clear D. Trimming took 2 bases from V and 4 from J, leaving 6 bases between them. CDR1 GTSNPN and CDR2 SVGIG come from the germline V gene (reference sequence). The CDR3 runs 11 residues.

This rearrangement joins TRBV7-9 to TRBJ1-2, with 9 bases that match TRBD1. This CDR3 is built from 15 residues. Per the germline V gene, CDR1 is SEHNR and CDR2 is FQNEAQ (reference sequence). V lost 5 bases, J lost 2 bases, and 6 bases stayed unmatched. The CDR3, as DNA: TGTGCCAGCAGCGCCTGGGACAGGGAAAACTATGGCTACACCTTC. Its translation: CASSAWDRENYGYTF.

This chain uses TRBV27 with TRBJ2-7; TRBD2 matches 8 bases. J was trimmed by 3 bases and V by 5 bases; bases with no gene match: 6. Germline V lookup: CDR1 MNHEY, CDR2 SMNVEV (reference sequence). This CDR3 has 14 residues. The chain's CDR3 is CASSIAGRGYEQYF. The DNA of the CDR3 is TGTGCCAGCAGTATAGCGGGAAGAGGCTACGAGCAGTACTTC.

The sample holds one count of this clone. The chain is built from TRBV7-9 and TRBJ2-7; D remains unclear. This CDR3 is 16 amino acids long. The germline V and J ends were trimmed by 1 base and 5 bases, with 18 bases remaining between them. Germline V gene data show CDR1 as SEHNR and CDR2 as FQNEAQ (reference sequence). CDR3 in DNA: TGTGCCAGCAGCTTAGGCTGGGTAACCCTCCGAGACGAGCAGTACTTC. Amino acid sequence: CASSLGWVTLRDEQYF.

This clone turned up a few times. The V gene is TRBV7-2, the J gene TRBJ1-5; D may be TRBD1 (5 bases). Germline-derived CDR1 and CDR2 are SGHTA and FQGNSA. The CDR3 length is 15 residues. Trimming took 5 bases from V and 11 from J, leaving 22 bases between them. The CDR3 DNA follows: TGTGCCAGCAGCCTAGGGACCTCCGAGGGCAGGGCCCAGCATTTT. This translates into CASSLGTSEGRAQHF.

V usage is TRBV6-5 and J usage is TRBJ1-2, with D maybe TRBD1 (6 bases). V lost 5 bases, J lost 2 bases, and 15 bases lay in between. Germline loops: CDR1 MNHEY, CDR2 SVGAGI. The length of the CDR3 is 15 residues. The CDR3 region is CASSAHWTENYGYTF. The CDR3 DNA is TGTGCCAGCAGTGCCCACTGGACAGAAAACTATGGCTACACCTTC.

The CDR3 bases are TGTGCCATCACGGGGGACGTCAACTATGGCTACACCTTC. Its translation: CAITGDVNYGYTF. The chain recombines TRBV6-1 with TRBJ1-2; D may be TRBD1 (5 bases). The CDR3 contains 13 residues. The germline CDR1 and CDR2 sequences are MNHNS and SASEGT. Deletions cut 10 bases from V and 2 bases from J, with 14 bases between.

The sample holds a few counts of this clone. The chain carries TRBV14 and TRBJ1-2; no clear D. The V end lost 1 base, the J end lost 2 bases, and 5 bases lay between the germline ends. This CDR3 spans 13 amino acids. CDR1 and CDR2 (germline): SGHDN, FVKESK. The CDR3: CASSQGYNYGYTF. CDR3 DNA sequence: TGTGCCAGCAGCCAAGGTTACAACTATGGCTACACCTTC.